The clone carrying this TCR beta chain was seen repeatedly, ten times or more. Its antigen is currently unknown. Trimming at V came to 4 bases and at J to 3 bases, leaving 5 bases not matched to a gene. The CDR3 runs to 14 residues. Germline V gives CDR1 LGHDT, CDR2 YNNKEL (reference sequence). This specimen belongs to a study of early T cells in non-severe SARS-CoV-2 infection. Study-wide context: With bulk RNA from unsorted whole blood as input, sequencing yielded unpaired chains. Findings and caveats of the study: Missing private and CD4 specificities, VDJdb matching favored anti-spike CD8 responses.

As part of library construction, unique molecular identifiers were attached to individual cDNA molecules. MiXCR, applied by TCRdb to the 5' RACE reads, yields one record per CDR3 protein. The sample has about 44,000 distinct CDR3 sequences, 5.5% to 6.5% seen once. The sample taken for sequencing was whole blood. The V gene is TRBV3-1, the J gene TRBJ2-7; 8 nucleotides align to TRBD1. The receptor comes from an adult who was a healthcare worker with PCR-confirmed SARS-CoV-2 infection or an uninfected control (not recorded which). Here the CDR3 reads CASSPGGQDYEQYF. For the CDR3, the DNA is TGTGCCAGCAGCCCAGGGGGCCAGGACTACGAGCAGTACTTC.